This T cell receptor (beta chain) is drawn from a study of cytomegalovirus exposure and HLA in healthy donors. Study-wide results and caveats: Rare TCR sequences dominated, though some public TCRs recurred in many donors. In vitro confirmation showed a few CMV-associated chains to be CMV antigen specific.

Worth noting for this clone: The antigen remains unidentified.

Sequenced by immunoSEQ multiplex PCR; TCRdb stores in-frame clones only, minus some. In the table there are roughly 56,000 clones, roughly nine tenths of which are singletons. CDR1 and CDR2 (germline): SGHRS, YFSETQ. The V segment lost 2 bases and the J segment 6 bases; nucleotides outside the gene matches: 11. CDR3 length: 16 amino acids. The chain uses TRBV5-1 and TRBJ2-1; 7 bases are a match to TRBD2. This clonotype was obtained from a woman in her 30s in good health and CMV-seronegative. The sample taken for sequencing was PBMCs. DNA of the CDR3: TGCGCCAGCAGCTTCACCGGCGGGGCGGGAGTCAATGAGCAGTTCTTC. The encoded protein is CASSFTGGAGVNEQFF.